The 21 T cell receptor beta chains reported below all come from one sample, sequenced in a study of T cell responses to AZD1222 COVID-19 vaccine. Sequenced by immunoSEQ multiplex PCR; TCRdb stores in-frame clones only, minus some. The sample has 180,000 or so clones; around 90% are singletons. The sequences come from peripheral blood, collected 28 days after the second AZD1222 dose. These receptors all stem from an adult who received the AZD1222 COVID-19 vaccine.

V usage is TRBV2 and J usage is TRBJ1-5; no definite D call. V was shortened by 4 bases and J by 7 bases, with 8 bases between the two germline ends. The germline V gene has CDR1 SNHLY and CDR2 FYNNEI. The CDR3 loop spans 12 amino acids. This CDR3 is CASSGMRQPQHF. CDR3 DNA sequence: TGTGCCAGCAGTGGAATGAGACAGCCCCAGCATTTT.

V and J are TRBV2 and TRBJ2-1; D call uncertain. The germline V and J ends were trimmed by 0 bases and 10 bases, with 16 bases remaining between them. The CDR3 extends over 15 amino acids. CDR1 SNHLY and CDR2 FYNNEI come from the germline V gene. CDR3 residues: CASSEARSSPGEQFF. CDR3 nucleotides: TGTGCCAGCAGTGAAGCGCGGAGTAGCCCGGGCGAGCAGTTCTTC.

In its sample, this clone was seen once. The chain recombines TRBV5-1 with TRBJ2-2, with D perhaps assigned TRBD1 or TRBD2 (5 bases each). V gave up 5 bases and J gave up 6 bases, with 17 bases separating them. Germline V gene lookup returns CDR1 SGHRS and CDR2 YFSETQ. CDR3 length equals 15 residues. For the CDR3, the DNA is TGCGCCAGCAGGACGACATGGGGGAAGGCCGGGGAGCTGTTTTTT. This encodes CASRTTWGKAGELFF.

The chain is built from TRBV20-1 and TRBJ2-1; 7 nucleotides agree with TRBD2. This CDR3 is built from 11 residues. V shed 7 bases and J 6 bases; nucleotides not matched to a gene: 3. Per germline, CDR1 DFQATT and CDR2 SNEGSKA (reference sequence). The CDR3 region has the DNA TGCAGTGGTGGACTAGGCAATGAGCAGTTCTTC. It codes for CSGGLGNEQFF.

The chain has TRBV14 and TRBJ2-1, with D possibly TRBD2 on 6 matching bases. The V and J ends lost 0 bases and 0 bases respectively, with 9 bases between them. The CDR3 consists of 16 residues. Germline loops: CDR1 SGHDN, CDR2 FVKESK. CDR3 residues: CASSQEFGSSYNEQFF. DNA for the CDR3: TGTGCCAGCAGCCAAGAATTCGGGAGCTCCTACAATGAGCAGTTCTTC. The entire variable domain, with the rest obtained from reference TRBV14 and TRBJ2-1, is as follows: EAGVTQFPSHSVIEKGQTVTLRCDPISGHDNLYWYRRVMGKEIKFLLHFVKESKQDESGMPNNRFLAERTGGTYSTLKVQPAELEDSGVYFCASSQEFGSSYNEQFFGPGTRLTVL.

Note on this clone: An end of the junction differs from the germline gene, which may be a read error. The rearrangement links TRBV7-9 to TRBJ1-2; unclear D gene. The length of the CDR3 is 10 residues. Germline V gene sequence: CDR1 SEHNR, CDR2 FQNEAQ (reference sequence). CDR3 sequence: CASSLVDLCF. In nucleotides, the CDR3 is TGTGCCAGCAGCTTAGTCGATTTGTGCTTC.

In regard to this clone: Other DNA sequences in the sample encode the same CDR3. V usage is TRBV5-8 and J usage is TRBJ1-5; D is unclear. Trimming took 2 bases from V and 4 from J, leaving 4 bases between them. This CDR3 is 12 amino acids long. The germline gives CDR1 SGHTS, CDR2 YDEGEE. The CDR3 DNA reads TGTGCCAGCAGCTTATTTAATCAGCCCCAGCATTTT. Protein sequence: CASSLFNQPQHF.

The chain is built from TRBV10-2 and TRBJ2-7; D is uncertain. Germline assignment: CDR1 WSHSY and CDR2 SAAADI. V gave up 3 bases and J gave up 0 bases, with 12 bases separating them. This CDR3 has 15 residues. As DNA, the CDR3 is TGCGCCAGCAGTGATAATCGGCACAGCTCCTACGAGCAGTACTTC. Protein sequence: CASSDNRHSSYEQYF.

The chain carries TRBV6-1 and TRBJ1-6; D remains ambiguous. Germline values: CDR1 MNHNS, CDR2 SASEGT. This CDR3 is 14 amino acids long. Trimming shortened V by 1 base and J by 6 bases, and 7 bases separated the two germline ends. The CDR3 sequence: CASSEDGGNSPLHF. The CDR3 coding sequence is TGTGCCAGCAGTGAAGATGGCGGTAATTCACCCCTCCACTTT.

The chain employs TRBV4-1 and TRBJ2-1; D is uncertain. The V and J ends lost 4 bases and 0 bases respectively, with 13 bases between them. CDR1 is MGHRA, CDR2 YSYEKL, per germline. CDR3 length equals 16 residues. The CDR3 DNA reads as TGCGCCAGCAGCCCCGTTGTCGGCAGCTCCTACAATGAGCAGTTCTTC. Its translation: CASSPVVGSSYNEQFF.

The genes are TRBV28 and TRBJ1-5; possible D gene TRBD1, 6 bases. Germline V gives CDR1 MDHEN, CDR2 SYDVKM. The germline V and J ends were trimmed by 6 bases and 2 bases, with 17 bases remaining between them. CDR3 length: 16 amino acids. The CDR3 here is CASSQYTWTGNQPQHF. Here the CDR3 DNA reads TGTGCCAGCAGCCAATATACTTGGACAGGCAATCAGCCCCAGCATTTT.

The gene calls are TRBV27 and TRBJ2-7; TRBD1 matches 12 bases. Germline CDR1 is MNHEY and CDR2 is SMNVEV (reference sequence). The V and J ends lost 5 bases and 6 bases, in that order; junction bases with no gene match: 5. The CDR3 loop spans 14 amino acids. For the CDR3, the DNA is TGTGCCAGCAGTGGGCGGGACAGGGGGCGCGAGCAGTACTTC. Protein sequence: CASSGRDRGREQYF.

The chain employs TRBV19 and TRBJ1-1; 9 nucleotides align to TRBD1. CDR3 length: 14 residues. V shed 7 bases and J 4 bases; nucleotides not matched to a gene: 7. The germline gives CDR1 LNHDA, CDR2 SQIVND (reference sequence). The CDR3 coding sequence is TGTGCCAGTAAACGGGACAGGGTAGCCACTGAAGCTTTCTTT. Amino acid sequence: CASKRDRVATEAFF.

The chain links TRBV18 to TRBJ1-5; D perhaps matches TRBD1 (6 bases). There are 14 residues in the CDR3. Trimming removed 6 bases from V and 4 bases from J, with 13 bases in between. Germline V gene sequence: CDR1 KGHSH, CDR2 LQKENI. CDR3 amino acids: CASSSDRVNQPQHF. CDR3 bases: TGTGCCAGCTCCTCGGACAGAGTGAATCAGCCCCAGCATTTT.

The chain combines TRBV7-9 with TRBJ2-2, with D possibly matching TRBD1 (6 bases). The CDR3 totals 17 residues. Trimming removed 5 bases at V and 0 bases at J, with 16 bases between. CDR1 SEHNR and CDR2 FQNEAQ come from the germline V gene (reference sequence). The chain's CDR3 is CASSHPATGPNTGELFF. The CDR3 region has the DNA TGTGCCAGCAGCCACCCCGCGACAGGCCCGAACACCGGGGAGCTGTTTTTT.

The gene calls are TRBV24-1 and TRBJ2-1; D unclear. Looked up from germline, CDR1 is KGHDR and CDR2 is SFDVKD. Trimming stripped 3 bases from V and 5 bases from J, with 7 bases between. This CDR3 spans 13 amino acids. The CDR3 region has the DNA TGTGCCACCAGTGATATTCAAAACAATGAGCAGTTCTTC. Translated, it gives CATSDIQNNEQFF.

This sequence joins TRBV7-2 and TRBJ1-1; TRBD1 aligns across 7 bases. V shed 6 bases, J shed 4 bases, and the junction held 2 bases outside the gene matches. Germline CDR1 SGHTA, CDR2 FQGNSA. The length of the CDR3 is 12 residues. CDR3 bases: TGTGCCAGCAGTTCAGGGGGCACTGAAGCTTTCTTT. Its protein is CASSSGGTEAFF.

The chain couples TRBV5-6 to TRBJ2-1; tentatively, D is TRBD1 (7 bases). This CDR3 spans 17 amino acids. Germline CDR1 and CDR2: SGHDT and YYEEEE. The V end lost 4 bases, the J end lost 8 bases, and 25 bases lay between the germline ends. The CDR3 coding sequence is TGTGCCAGCAGCAAAATGACAGGGACCGCGGGGATAGATGAGCAGTTCTTC. Protein: CASSKMTGTAGIDEQFF.

The chain couples TRBV4-2 to TRBJ2-2; 9 bases map to TRBD2. J gave up 2 bases and V 2 bases, and 3 bases lay outside the gene matches. This CDR3 is 16 amino acids long. Germline CDR1 and CDR2: LGHNA and YNFKEQ. The CDR3 DNA reads as TGTGCCAGCAGCCAACTTAGCGGGGGAAACACCGGGGAGCTGTTTTTT. It translates to CASSQLSGGNTGELFF.

The V gene is TRBV4-2, the J gene TRBJ2-1; no definite D call. This CDR3 has 15 amino acids. Trimming took 4 bases from V and 6 from J, leaving 16 bases between them. Germline lookup yields CDR1 LGHNA and CDR2 YNFKEQ. CDR3 DNA: TGTGCCAGCAGCCCCGATGTAGCAGCACCCAATGAGCAGTTCTTC. Its protein product is CASSPDVAAPNEQFF.

This chain joins TRBV25-1 and TRBJ1-3; no clear D gene. This CDR3 has 15 residues. Germline CDR1 and CDR2: MGHDK and SYGVNS. Trimming removed 3 bases from V and 0 bases from J, with 9 bases in between. The CDR3, as DNA: TGTGCCAGCAGTGACCCGGGGATCTCTGGAAACACCATATATTTT. Translation gives CASSDPGISGNTIYF.